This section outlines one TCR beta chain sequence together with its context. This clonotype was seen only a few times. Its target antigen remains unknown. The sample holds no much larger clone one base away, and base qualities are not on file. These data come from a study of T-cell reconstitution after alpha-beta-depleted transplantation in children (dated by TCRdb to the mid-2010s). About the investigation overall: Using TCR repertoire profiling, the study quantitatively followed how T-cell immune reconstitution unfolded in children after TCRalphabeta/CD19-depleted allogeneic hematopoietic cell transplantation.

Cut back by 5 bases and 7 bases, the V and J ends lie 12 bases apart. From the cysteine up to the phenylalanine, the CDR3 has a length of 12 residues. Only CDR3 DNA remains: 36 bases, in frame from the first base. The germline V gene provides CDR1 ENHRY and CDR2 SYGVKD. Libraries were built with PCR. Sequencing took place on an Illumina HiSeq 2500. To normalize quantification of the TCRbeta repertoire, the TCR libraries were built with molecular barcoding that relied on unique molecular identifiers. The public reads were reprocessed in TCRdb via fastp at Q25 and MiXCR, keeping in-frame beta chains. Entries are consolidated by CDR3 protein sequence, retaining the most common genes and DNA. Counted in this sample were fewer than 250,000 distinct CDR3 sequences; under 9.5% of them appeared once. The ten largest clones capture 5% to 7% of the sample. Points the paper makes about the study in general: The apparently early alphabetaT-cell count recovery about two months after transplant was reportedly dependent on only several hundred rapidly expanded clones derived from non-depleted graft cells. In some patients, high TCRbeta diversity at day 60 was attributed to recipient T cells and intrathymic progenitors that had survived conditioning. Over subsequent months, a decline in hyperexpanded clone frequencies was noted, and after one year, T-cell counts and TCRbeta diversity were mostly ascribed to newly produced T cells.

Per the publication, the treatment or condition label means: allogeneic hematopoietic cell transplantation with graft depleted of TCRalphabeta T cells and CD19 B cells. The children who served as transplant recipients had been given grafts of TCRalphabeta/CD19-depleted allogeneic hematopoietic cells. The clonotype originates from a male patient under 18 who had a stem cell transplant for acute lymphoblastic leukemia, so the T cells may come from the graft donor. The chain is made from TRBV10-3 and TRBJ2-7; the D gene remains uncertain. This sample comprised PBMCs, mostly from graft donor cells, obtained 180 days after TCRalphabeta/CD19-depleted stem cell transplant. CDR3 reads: CAISRDNLEQYF. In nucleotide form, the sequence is TGTGCCATCAGTCGAGATAATTTGGAGCAGTACTTC.